Following are 31 T cell receptor beta chains from one sample sequenced in a study of blood T cell repertoires in COVID-19. Generated by immunoSEQ multiplex PCR, the TCRdb table keeps only in-frame clones and is missing some. Of over 350,000 clones listed, roughly 90% are singletons. Specimen: peripheral blood. These receptors all come from a woman aged 25 to 39 with active or convalescent COVID-19.

The chain links TRBV4-1 to TRBJ1-5; 7 bases line up with TRBD1. The V segment lost 4 bases and the J segment 5 bases; nucleotides outside the gene matches: 8. The CDR3 is made up of 15 amino acids. The germline V gene encodes CDR1 MGHRA and CDR2 YSYEKL. CDR3 DNA sequence: TGCGCCAGCAGCCGGGAACAGGGGAATCATCAGCCCCAGCATTTT. Amino acids: CASSREQGNHQPQHF.

This clone came up a few times. V usage is TRBV10-3 and J usage is TRBJ2-1; TRBD1 might be the D (5 bases). Germline V gives CDR1 ENHRY, CDR2 SYGVKD. CDR3 length: 13 amino acids. V dropped 6 bases and J dropped 5 bases, with 11 bases sitting between them. The CDR3 loop is CAISETEHNEQFF. The CDR3 DNA sequence: TGTGCCATCAGCGAGACAGAACACAATGAGCAGTTCTTC.

This rearrangement joins TRBV15 to TRBJ2-1, with 11 bases fitting TRBD1. The germline gives CDR1 LNHNV, CDR2 YYDKDF (reference sequence). V gave up 9 bases and J gave up 5 bases; unmatched junction bases: 9. The CDR3 consists of 15 residues. The CDR3 sequence is CATQQRDRGDNEQFF. In nucleotides, the CDR3 is TGTGCCACTCAACAAAGGGACAGGGGGGACAATGAGCAGTTCTTC.

The CDR3 DNA reads TGTGCCATATCCCTAGCGGGAGTCTACGAGCAGTACTTC. Translated, it gives CAISLAGVYEQYF. The rearrangement joins TRBV21-1 to TRBJ2-7; the table's TRBD2 call for D was not verified on the DNA. TRBV21-1 is assigned pseudogene status. The CDR3 extends over 13 amino acids.

The gene calls are TRBV29-1 and TRBJ2-1, with D perhaps TRBD2 (5 bases). Trimming cost V 0 bases and J 0 bases, with 12 bases left between them. The CDR3 is made up of 16 amino acids. CDR1 is SQVTM, CDR2 ANQGSEA, per germline. The CDR3 sequence: CSVEDLALHSYNEQFF. DNA for the CDR3: TGCAGCGTTGAAGATTTAGCGCTCCACTCCTACAATGAGCAGTTCTTC.

J is TRBJ1-2 and V is TRBV19, with D tentatively TRBD1 (5 bases). The germline CDR1 and CDR2 sequences are LNHDA and SQIVND (reference sequence). The CDR3 loop spans 12 amino acids. The V gene lost 7 bases and the J gene lost 6 bases, with 12 bases spanning the gap. The CDR3, as DNA: TGTGCCAGTACCGCAACGGGGGATGGCTACACCTTC. It yields the protein CASTATGDGYTF. The full variable domain, rest sourced from reference TRBV19 and TRBJ1-2, is DGGITQSPKYLFRKEGQNVTLSCEQNLNHDAMYWYRQDPGQGLRLIYYSQIVNDFQKGDIAEGYSVSREKKESFPLTVTSAQKNPTAFYLCASTATGDGYTFGSGTRLTVV.

V is TRBV20-1 and J is TRBJ1-1; D perhaps matches TRBD1 (5 bases). Per germline, CDR1 DFQATT and CDR2 SNEGSKA (reference sequence). V lost 3 bases, J lost 0 bases, and 14 bases lay in between. CDR3 size: 15 residues. The CDR3 here is CSASGATALNTEAFF. As DNA, the CDR3 is TGCAGTGCTAGTGGGGCGACAGCTTTGAACACTGAAGCTTTCTTT.

The chain couples TRBV11-1 to TRBJ1-1; no definite D call. The germline V and J ends were trimmed by 5 bases and 4 bases, with 20 bases remaining between them. Germline values: CDR1 SGHAT, CDR2 FQDESV (reference sequence). The CDR3 is 16 residues long. The CDR3 bases are TGTGCCAGCAGCCCCCGTCGGAGCCCGCTGGGCACTGAAGCTTTCTTT. This codes for CASSPRRSPLGTEAFF. The full variable domain, rest sourced from reference TRBV11-1 and TRBJ1-1, is EAEVAQSPRYKITEKSQAVAFWCDPISGHATLYWYRQILGQGPELLVQFQDESVVDDSQLPKDRFSAERLKGVDSTLKIQPAELGDSAMYLCASSPRRSPLGTEAFFGQGTRLTVV.

V gene TRBV6-2 or TRBV6-3 combines with J gene TRBJ2-7, with 10 bases that match TRBD2. The CDR3 consists of 15 residues. Germline CDR1 reads MNHEY; CDR2 reads SVGEGT. V shed 6 bases and J 9 bases; nucleotides not matched to a gene: 14. The CDR3 region is CASSPSERGGVRQYF. The CDR3 DNA reads TGTGCCAGCAGCCCCTCCGAGCGGGGGGGCGTCAGGCAGTACTTC.

The chain combines TRBV10-1 with TRBJ1-4; no clear D. Trimming stripped 2 bases from V and 5 bases from J, with 9 bases between. Germline CDR1 reads WNHNN; CDR2 reads SYGVQD (reference sequence). This CDR3 comprises 14 residues. Here the CDR3 reads CASSEGQPNEKLFF. The CDR3 region has the DNA TGCGCCAGCAGTGAGGGGCAGCCAAATGAAAAACTGTTTTTT.

V gene TRBV5-1 combines with J gene TRBJ2-3; D is undetermined. Germline V gene sequence: CDR1 SGHRS, CDR2 YFSETQ. This CDR3 comprises 14 residues. Trimming took off 1 base at V and 5 bases at J, with 11 bases between the two ends. The CDR3 DNA follows: TGCGCCAGCAGCTTGCCCGCGCATGGAGATACGCAGTATTTT. As protein: CASSLPAHGDTQYF.

The rearrangement links TRBV6-1 to TRBJ2-5, with 8 bases identical to TRBD2. Germline trimming cut 6 bases from V and 4 bases from J; bases unmatched to any gene: 7. CDR3 length: 14 residues. Germline values: CDR1 MNHNS, CDR2 SASEGT. The CDR3 region is CASSHRGGGETQYF. CDR3 nucleotide sequence: TGTGCCAGCAGCCATCGGGGGGGCGGAGAGACCCAGTACTTC.

This chain connects TRBV7-2 to TRBJ1-2; D unresolved. Trimming took off 5 bases at V and 8 bases at J, with 6 bases between the two ends. Per germline, CDR1 SGHTA and CDR2 FQGNSA. This CDR3 spans 10 amino acids. For the CDR3, the DNA is TGTGCCAGCAGCCCAGCGGGCTACACCTTC. It specifies CASSPAGYTF.

On this clone: Different DNA sequences within this sample yield the same CDR3. The genes are TRBV9 and TRBJ1-1, with 7 nucleotides matching TRBD1. V was pared by 4 bases and J by 4 bases, with 7 bases of the junction left unmatched. Germline loops: CDR1 SGDLS, CDR2 YYNGEE. This CDR3 is 14 amino acids long. The CDR3 DNA is TGTGCCAGCAGCCCCCGGACAGGTGGCACTGAAGCTTTCTTT. This gives the protein CASSPRTGGTEAFF.

The chain recombines TRBV27 with TRBJ2-7; D may be TRBD1 (7 bases). The V end was cut by 6 bases, the J end by 4 bases, with 25 bases between. Per germline, CDR1 MNHEY and CDR2 SMNVEV (reference sequence). This CDR3 spans 17 amino acids. CDR3 bases: TGTGCCAGCAGCTCCCTCCTCGGGACAGCGGGTTCATACGAGCAGTACTTC. Protein sequence: CASSSLLGTAGSYEQYF.

The rearrangement joins TRBV18 to TRBJ2-7, with 8 bases identical to TRBD1. Germline CDR1 reads KGHSH; CDR2 reads LQKENI. V trimming: 3 bases; J trimming: 1 base; junction bases outside the gene matches: 8. This CDR3 contains 16 residues. In nucleotides, the CDR3 is TGTGCCAGCTCACCTCTACCGGGACAGGCATCCTACGAGCAGTACTTC. It is translated as CASSPLPGQASYEQYF. The full variable domain, rest sourced from reference TRBV18 and TRBJ2-7, is NAGVMQNPRHLVRRRGQEARLRCSPMKGHSHVYWYRQLPEEGLKFMVYLQKENIIDESGMPKERFSAEFPKEGPSILRIQQVVRGDSAAYFCASSPLPGQASYEQYFGPGTRLTVT.

This clone was found once. The rearrangement links TRBV6-1 to TRBJ2-4; TRBD1 agrees at 10 bases. The CDR3 spans 16 residues. CDR1 and CDR2 from the germline V gene are MNHNS and SASEGT. With V trimmed by 1 base and J by 7 bases, 7 bases remained unmatched. The chain's CDR3 is CASSEERQGAQNIQYF. CDR3 DNA: TGTGCCAGCAGTGAAGAACGACAGGGGGCGCAGAACATTCAGTACTTC.

A word on this clone: This CDR3 is also generated by other DNA sequences in the sample. The J gene is TRBJ2-7, the V gene TRBV7-9; 10 positions match TRBD1. V shed 1 base and J 4 bases; nucleotides not matched to a gene: 1. CDR1 SEHNR and CDR2 FQNEAQ come from the germline V gene (reference sequence). CDR3 length: 14 amino acids. CDR3 DNA sequence: TGTGCCAGCAGCTTAGGACAGGGGGCTTACGAGCAGTACTTC. It encodes CASSLGQGAYEQYF.

V gene TRBV12-3 or TRBV12-4 combines with J gene TRBJ2-7; maybe TRBD1 (5 bases). Trimming took 6 bases from V and 2 from J, leaving 11 bases between them. The CDR3 sequence is 13 residues long. The CDR3 DNA reads TGTGCCAGCAGCAAGACAGACACCTACGAGCAGTACTTC. Its protein product is CASSKTDTYEQYF.

This chain connects TRBV5-1 to TRBJ1-4, with 8 positions matching TRBD1. Germline V gene data show CDR1 as SGHRS and CDR2 as YFSETQ. Losses at the gene ends were 4 bases for V and 3 bases for J; bases not matched to a gene: 8. This CDR3 is 16 amino acids long. CDR3: CASSIQGAGANEKLFF. DNA for the CDR3: TGCGCCAGCAGCATCCAGGGGGCGGGGGCTAATGAAAAACTGTTTTTT.

This clone was seen a few times. CDR3 DNA sequence: TGTGCCAGCAGCTTGTACCAGAGGGCGGAAGAGACCCAGTACTTC. As protein: CASSLYQRAEETQYF. The chain couples TRBV7-8 to TRBJ2-5, with D perhaps TRBD2 (5 bases). The CDR3 consists of 15 residues. V lost 3 bases and J 3 bases, leaving 14 bases between the germline ends. Looked up from germline, CDR1 is SGHVS and CDR2 is FQNEAQ.

This chain joins TRBV5-1 and TRBJ2-7, with a weak D call TRBD1 (6 bases). The CDR3 consists of 16 residues. Trimming pared 0 bases from V and 0 bases from J, leaving 13 bases between. The germline gives CDR1 SGHRS, CDR2 YFSETQ. The CDR3 reads CASSLGAEQGSYEQYF. In DNA form, the CDR3 reads TGCGCCAGCAGCTTGGGGGCGGAACAGGGCTCCTACGAGCAGTACTTC.

This sequence joins TRBV6-1 and TRBJ2-1; TRBD2 agrees at 11 bases. The CDR3 spans 15 residues. CDR1 and CDR2 from the germline V gene are MNHNS and SASEGT. V gave up 3 bases and J gave up 6 bases; unmatched junction bases: 4. The CDR3 DNA is TGTGCCAGCAGTGATAGCGGGGGGGCTAGCAATGAGCAGTTCTTC. It encodes CASSDSGGASNEQFF.

V gene TRBV30 combines with J gene TRBJ2-3; tentatively, D is TRBD2 (5 bases). This CDR3 region has 12 residues. The germline V gene encodes CDR1 GTSNPN and CDR2 SVGIG (reference sequence). Trimming removed 4 bases at V and 7 bases at J, with 12 bases between. CDR3 sequence reads: CAWTGGSHTQYF. The CDR3 coding sequence is TGTGCCTGGACGGGCGGGTCCCATACGCAGTATTTT.

This chain joins TRBV7-8 and TRBJ2-1, with D perhaps TRBD1 (6 bases). This CDR3 contains 15 residues. V gave up 1 base and J gave up 4 bases, with 11 bases separating them. CDR1 and CDR2 from the germline V gene are SGHVS and FQNEAQ. Here the CDR3 reads CASSLGRGTYNEQFF. As DNA, the CDR3 is TGTGCCAGCAGCTTAGGCAGGGGAACGTACAATGAGCAGTTCTTC.

The CDR3 DNA reads as TGTGCCAGCAGCTTAGTAGGCGGGGGGGCCGCCGGGGAGCTGTTTTTT. Translating it yields CASSLVGGGAAGELFF. The chain recombines TRBV13 with TRBJ2-2; 9 bases match TRBD2. This CDR3 comprises 16 residues. After removal of 1 base from V and 6 bases from J, the junction contained 6 bases not matched to a gene. Germline-derived CDR1 and CDR2 are PRHDT and FYEKMQ (reference sequence).

The J gene is TRBJ2-2, the V gene TRBV7-9; 11 bases match TRBD2. The CDR3 extends over 19 amino acids. The V segment lost 5 bases and the J segment 0 bases; nucleotides outside the gene matches: 11. Germline V gene sequence: CDR1 SEHNR, CDR2 FQNEAQ (reference sequence). The chain's CDR3 is CASSPRPSSGGPNTGELFF. The CDR3 DNA reads TGTGCCAGCAGCCCCCGCCCATCTAGCGGGGGGCCGAACACCGGGGAGCTGTTTTTT.

The chain has TRBV25-1 and TRBJ1-1, with D hard to call. CDR1 and CDR2 from the germline V gene are MGHDK and SYGVNS. This CDR3 contains 14 residues. The ends were cut back, 2 bases at V and 2 bases at J, with 9 bases in the middle. CDR3 in amino acids: CASSEGLANTEAFF. The CDR3 bases are TGTGCCAGCAGTGAAGGGCTGGCAAACACTGAAGCTTTCTTT.

The CDR3 region is CASRPWVRGISEQYF. The CDR3 DNA reads TGTGCCAGCAGGCCGTGGGTGAGGGGGATTAGCGAGCAGTACTTC. V is TRBV5-4 and J is TRBJ2-7; possibly TRBD1 for D (6 bases). The V and J ends lost 5 bases and 6 bases respectively, with 21 bases between them. The CDR3 runs 15 residues. In germline, CDR1 is SGHNT, CDR2 YYREEE (reference sequence).

The count of this clone is one. V is TRBV6-1 and J is TRBJ1-2, with D perhaps TRBD1 (6 bases). V was trimmed by 1 base and J by 4 bases, leaving 16 bases between them. The CDR3 consists of 16 residues. Per germline, CDR1 MNHNS and CDR2 SASEGT. The CDR3 reads CASSEGLGGVLYGYTF. CDR3 nucleotide sequence: TGTGCCAGCAGTGAAGGGTTAGGGGGGGTCCTCTATGGCTACACCTTC.

This clone was recorded only once. V gene TRBV2 combines with J gene TRBJ2-7; D possibly corresponds to TRBD1 (6 bases). CDR1 and CDR2 (germline): SNHLY, FYNNEI. This CDR3 has 15 amino acids. Trimming stripped 7 bases from V and 2 bases from J, with 18 bases between. CDR3 nucleotide sequence: TGTGCCAGCACTGGGAGTGGGGGCCCAACCTACGAGCAGTACTTC. Its translation: CASTGSGGPTYEQYF.